Listed here are 8 T cell receptor beta chains from one sample, sequenced in a study of Tregs in tolerant kidney transplant recipients. Generated by immunoSEQ multiplex PCR, the TCRdb table keeps only in-frame clones and is missing some. The sample holds about 240,000 clones, 84% seen once. The sequenced sample consisted of CD4+ T cells from blood. Receptors originate from a human donor in good health.

The chain joins TRBV29-1 to TRBJ2-3; D might be TRBD1 or TRBD2, each matching 5 bases. The germline gives CDR1 SQVTM, CDR2 ANQGSEA. There are 10 residues in the CDR3. Trimming left V 7 bases short and J 5 bases short, with 7 bases between. The CDR3: CSAGGDTQYF. The CDR3 nucleotides read TGCAGCGCTGGGGGAGATACGCAGTATTTT.

The table lists this clone with a count of one. V usage is TRBV18 and J usage is TRBJ1-2; TRBD1 matches at 11 bases. Per the germline V gene, CDR1 is KGHSH and CDR2 is LQKENI. Losses at the gene ends were 2 bases for V and 5 bases for J; bases not matched to a gene: 7. This CDR3 is built from 16 residues. The CDR3 DNA sequence: TGTGCCAGCTCACCAGGACAGGGGGCGAGAGGATATGGCTACACCTTC. Protein sequence: CASSPGQGARGYGYTF.

The rearrangement uses TRBV7-6 and TRBJ1-2; D is ambiguous. The V gene's germline CDR1 is SGHVS and CDR2 FNYEAQ. This CDR3 has 14 residues. The V gene lost 5 bases and the J gene lost 8 bases, with 18 bases spanning the gap. The CDR3 DNA sequence: TGTGCCAGCAGCCCTACTTGGGGTAGAGACGGCTACACCTTC. This sequence encodes CASSPTWGRDGYTF.

J is TRBJ2-7 and V is TRBV5-1, with D perhaps assigned TRBD1 or TRBD2 (6 bases each). Germline CDR1 and CDR2: SGHRS and YFSETQ. The V gene lost 0 bases and the J gene lost 2 bases, with 24 bases spanning the gap. This CDR3 has 19 residues. CDR3 residues: CASSLGTGGGGTTTYEQYF. The CDR3 DNA sequence: TGCGCCAGCAGCTTGGGGACCGGGGGCGGTGGGACGACGACCTACGAGCAGTACTTC.

V gene TRBV5-8 combines with J gene TRBJ2-3; no reliable D call. The V end was cut by 2 bases, the J end by 0 bases, with 10 bases between. CDR1 is SGHTS, CDR2 YDEGEE, per germline. The CDR3 runs to 15 residues. CDR3 sequence: CASSFLGGSTDTQYF. The CDR3 coding sequence is TGTGCCAGCAGCTTCCTTGGCGGAAGCACAGATACGCAGTATTTT.

The V gene is TRBV2, the J gene TRBJ2-7, with 7 bases aligning to TRBD2. The germline V gene has CDR1 SNHLY and CDR2 FYNNEI. The trim removed 10 bases at V and 3 bases at J, leaving 6 bases unmatched. This CDR3 region has 12 residues. CDR3 in amino acids: CATAGEGYEQYF. Here the CDR3 DNA reads TGTGCCACGGCGGGGGAGGGCTACGAGCAGTACTTC.

The chain carries TRBV7-8 and TRBJ2-3; 10 nucleotides align to TRBD2. The CDR3 spans 16 residues. The junction had 9 bases not matched to a gene; V was cut back by 1 base and J by 8 bases. Germline assignment: CDR1 SGHVS and CDR2 FQNEAQ. Here the CDR3 reads CASSLVVAGGPSTQYF. DNA of the CDR3: TGTGCCAGCAGCTTAGTGGTAGCGGGGGGCCCCAGTACGCAGTATTTT. The complete variable domain, with remaining parts taken from reference TRBV7-8 and TRBJ2-3, reads GAGVSQSPRYKVAKRGQDVALRCDPISGHVSLFWYQQALGQGPEFLTYFQNEAQLDKSGLPSDRFFAERPEGSVSTLKIQRTQQEDSAVYLCASSLVVAGGPSTQYFGPGTRLTVL.

Notes on this clone: The CDR3 ends on some other residue instead of the conserved phenylalanine or tryptophan, so this is likely a read error. This chain joins TRBV6-6 and TRBJ2-7, with 7 bases that match TRBD1. J gave up 3 bases and V 5 bases, and 4 bases lay outside the gene matches. The CDR3 is 13 amino acids. Germline lookup yields CDR1 MNHNY and CDR2 SVGAGI (reference sequence). CDR3 sequence reads: CASSGTAHYEQYL. The DNA for the CDR3 is TGTGCCAGCAGTGGGACAGCTCACTACGAGCAGTACCTC.